This TCR beta chain was captured in a study of control samples from healthy donors and cancer patients. V dropped 1 base and J dropped 8 bases, with 12 bases sitting between them. The CDR3 totals 14 residues. CDR1 is SGHAT, CDR2 FQNNGV, per germline. Data came from immunoSEQ multiplex PCR; TCRdb stores just in-frame clones and leaves some out. The sample has more than 70,000 clones; approximately 93% are singletons. This sequence originates from a woman in her 30s in good health. The rearrangement links TRBV11-2 to TRBJ2-1, with D possibly TRBD1 on 6 matching bases. Sequenced input: blood. CDR3 sequence: CASSLVGRGHEQFF. CDR3 sequence (DNA): TGTGCCAGCAGCTTAGTGGGCAGGGGACATGAGCAGTTCTTC.